This entry lists 9 T cell receptor beta chains sequenced from one sample in a study of a mutant IDH1 vaccine in newly diagnosed glioma. The repertoire was sequenced with immunoSEQ multiplex PCR; TCRdb's copy has only in-frame clones and lacks some. The sample contains about 59,000 clones, more than 90% of which appear only once. Time point meaning: baseline, week 1 (first vaccination visit). The treatment here: pre-vaccination baseline after standard-of-care therapy. The sequencing used PBMCs, collected from a glioma patient treated with radiotherapy, temozolomide or both. These receptor sequences come from a man in his fifties with glioma.

V is TRBV4-3 and J is TRBJ1-2; D gene uncertain. Germline V gene sequence: CDR1 LGHNA, CDR2 YSLEER. The CDR3 loop spans 15 amino acids. V was cut by 0 bases and J by 1 base, with 9 bases left in between. For the CDR3, the DNA is TGCGCCAGCAGCCAAGAGCGGAGGAGTAACTATGGCTACACCTTC. It yields the protein CASSQERRSNYGYTF.

In the case of this clone: The junction departs from germline at one end; a sequencing error may be responsible. This chain links TRBV4-2 with TRBJ1-2, with 7 bases that match TRBD1. The V gene's germline CDR1 is LGHNA and CDR2 YNFKEQ. The CDR3 loop spans 13 amino acids. CDR3 sequence (DNA): TGTGCCAGCAGCAAAGACAGGGATAGTGGCTACACCTTC. It yields the protein CASSKDRDSGYTF.

This rearrangement joins TRBV19 to TRBJ1-3; D remains unclear. Germline-derived CDR1 and CDR2 are LNHDA and SQIVND (reference sequence). Trimming cost V 1 base and J 1 base, with 8 bases left between them. The CDR3 spans 15 residues. CDR3 coding DNA: TGTGCCAGTAGTATAGGGGCCGGGTCTGGAAACACCATATATTTT. Its translation is CASSIGAGSGNTIYF.

V and J are TRBV5-8 and TRBJ1-1, with a tentative D call TRBD1 (6 bases). Germline-derived CDR1 and CDR2 are SGHTS and YDEGEE. The V end was cut by 2 bases, the J end by 0 bases, with 8 bases between. This CDR3 has 14 amino acids. The CDR3 region is CASSFQGLNTEAFF. The CDR3 DNA follows: TGTGCCAGCAGCTTTCAGGGGTTGAACACTGAAGCTTTCTTT. Full variable domain (remainder filled in from reference TRBV5-8 and TRBJ1-1): EAGVTQSPTHLIKTRGQQATLRCSPISGHTSVYWYQQALGLGLQFLLWYDEGEERNRGNFPPRFSGRQFPNYSSELNVNALELEDSALYLCASSFQGLNTEAFFGQGTRLTVV.

The chain carries TRBV7-8 and TRBJ2-7; D is unresolved. Trimming left V 10 bases short and J 4 bases short, with 8 bases between. The germline V gene encodes CDR1 SGHVS and CDR2 FQNEAQ. CDR3 length: 10 amino acids. In DNA form, the CDR3 reads TGTGCCACGGATCCTTACGAGCAGTACTTC. Protein sequence: CATDPYEQYF. The full variable domain, with the rest looked up from reference TRBV7-8 and TRBJ2-7, is GAGVSQSPRYKVAKRGQDVALRCDPISGHVSLFWYQQALGQGPEFLTYFQNEAQLDKSGLPSDRFFAERPEGSVSTLKIQRTQQEDSAVYLCATDPYEQYFGPGTRLTVT.

The rearrangement joins TRBV2 to TRBJ1-2; D may be TRBD1 (6 bases). The CDR3 runs 13 residues. The germline V gene has CDR1 SNHLY and CDR2 FYNNEI. The germline V and J ends were trimmed by 3 bases and 4 bases, with 9 bases remaining between them. CDR3 nucleotides: TGTGCCAGCAGTGAGACAGGTTCCTATGGCTACACCTTC. Translated, it gives CASSETGSYGYTF.

The chain carries TRBV11-2 and TRBJ2-1; the match to TRBD2 covers 12 bases. V lost 3 bases, J lost 4 bases, and 4 bases stayed unmatched. The CDR3 has 16 amino acids. The V gene's germline CDR1 is SGHAT and CDR2 FQNNGV. The CDR3, as DNA: TGTGCCAGCAGCTTCCTGCTAGCGGGAGGGTACAATGAGCAGTTCTTC. Translation gives CASSFLLAGGYNEQFF.

This chain connects TRBV28 to TRBJ2-2; tentative D call: TRBD1 (6 bases). Trimming shortened V by 8 bases and J by 2 bases, and 12 bases separated the two germline ends. Germline V gene data show CDR1 as MDHEN and CDR2 as SYDVKM. The CDR3 length is 14 residues. The CDR3 is CASRWTANTGELFF. In DNA form, the CDR3 reads TGTGCCAGCCGGTGGACAGCTAACACCGGGGAGCTGTTTTTT.

The chain joins TRBV18 to TRBJ1-2; D remains unclear. CDR3 length: 10 amino acids. The germline CDR1 and CDR2 sequences are KGHSH and LQKENI. The V end was cut by 7 bases, the J end by 8 bases, with 8 bases between. The CDR3 loop is CASCLRGYTF. The CDR3 nucleotides are TGTGCCAGCTGTCTACGGGGCTACACCTTC.